Described below is a single T cell receptor (beta chain) sequence and its context. Its target is not known. From the germline J gene comes the end of the CDR3, since the read stops 3 residues before it. The sample belongs to a study of T cell clonality in common variable immunodeficiency. This table comes from immunoSEQ multiplex PCR, and its TCRdb copy is limited to in-frame clones, with some not included. The table lists 40,000 or so clones, with no singletons. The study, taken as a whole, reports: Fewer deletions and N-nucleotide insertions were reportedly seen in common variable immunodeficiency TCR beta sequences.

CDR1 SGHNT and CDR2 YENEEA come from the germline V gene. The CDR3 has 14 residues. J gave up 4 bases and V 3 bases, and 0 bases lay outside the gene matches. The V call is TRBV11-3, the J call TRBJ2-1; 10 positions match TRBD2. Sample: peripheral blood mononuclear cells. This TCR was recovered from a human donor with common variable immunodeficiency. Partial CDR3 DNA: TGTGCCAGCAGCTTGGGACTAGCGTACAATGAG. It specifies CASSLGLAYNE. From start to end, the CDR3 is CASSLGLAYNEQFF.